These T cell receptor beta chains were read from a single sample in a study of human T cells and chemical hapten exposure. In TCRdb, the RACE reads were re-called with MiXCR into one record per CDR3 protein. The data show approximately 52,000 distinct CDR3 sequences, roughly 9.6% seen once. The sequencing used whole blood, collected in connection with sensitization to the hapten diphenylcyclopropenone (DPC). All receptors derive from a woman aged 40 to 49 with alopecia areata. Some clones in this sample may be carry-over from other donors' samples. Each CDR3 is given with its conserved first and last residue. D genes are given only for firm matches. Where a row states a size, it is once, few, many or the class of an expanded clone; other rows omit it.

size | D | J | V | CDR3 | DNA
NA | TRBD1 | TRBJ2-5 | TRBV9 | CASSPRTGGTETQYF | TGTGCCAGCAGCCCCCGGACAGGGGGCACGGAGACCCAGTACTTC
few | NA | TRBJ2-3 | TRBV18 | CASSPTAGPDTQYF | TGTGCCAGCTCACCCACCGCAGGACCAGATACGCAGTATTTT
NA | TRBD2 | TRBJ2-3 | TRBV7-9 | CASSWTTSGGSDTQYF | TGTGCCAGCAGCTGGACCACTAGCGGGGGGTCAGATACGCAGTATTTT
few | NA | TRBJ1-3 | TRBV27 | CASSLVGSSGNTIYF | TGTGCCAGCAGTTTGGTGGGCAGCTCAGGAAACACCATATATTTT
NA | NA | TRBJ2-3 | TRBV14 | CASSQDRGEVQDTQYF | TGTGCCAGCAGCCAAGATCGCGGAGAGGTTCAAGATACGCAGTATTTT
many | NA | TRBJ2-5 | TRBV5-6 | CASSHEETQYF | TGTGCCAGCAGCCATGAAGAGACCCAGTACTTC
many | TRBD2 | TRBJ2-3 | TRBV29-1 | CSVSGSGVTDTQYF | TGCAGCGTTTCGGGTAGCGGGGTCACAGATACGCAGTATTTT
few | NA | TRBJ2-1 | TRBV5-4 | CASSLAERYEQFF | TGTGCCAGCAGCTTGGCCGAGCGGTATGAGCAGTTCTTC
NA | NA | TRBJ2-1 | TRBV29-1 | CSVEASNEQFF | TGCAGCGTTGAAGCGTCCAATGAGCAGTTCTTC
many | TRBD2 | TRBJ2-1 | TRBV10-3 | CAISVRTSGSGNEQFF | TGTGCCATCAGTGTGAGGACTAGCGGGAGTGGCAATGAGCAGTTCTTC
many | NA | TRBJ1-5 | TRBV20-1 | CSAMRGISNQPQHF | TGCAGTGCCATGAGGGGGATTAGCAATCAGCCCCAGCATTTT
few | TRBD2 | TRBJ2-3 | TRBV18 | CASSPLPLTSGSDTQYF | TGTGCCAGCTCACCCCTCCCTTTGACTAGCGGGAGTGATACGCAGTATTTT
few | NA | TRBJ1-5 | TRBV28 | CASRLGPFHYQPQHF | TGTGCCAGCAGGTTGGGGCCCTTTCACTATCAGCCCCAGCATTTT
few | NA | TRBJ2-5 | TRBV10-2 | CASTVGQETQYF | TGCGCCAGCACGGTGGGCCAAGAGACCCAGTACTTC
many | NA | TRBJ2-5 | TRBV7-6 | CASSLNERAVQETQYF | TGTGCCAGCAGCTTAAACGAGAGAGCAGTACAAGAGACCCAGTACTTC
many | NA | TRBJ2-1 | TRBV4-3 | CASSQGQVINEQFF | TGCGCCAGCAGCCAAGGACAGGTTATCAATGAGCAGTTCTTC
few | NA | TRBJ1-1 | TRBV6-4 | CASSDLREALNTEAFF | TGTGCCAGCAGTGACCTCCGAGAAGCTCTGAACACTGAAGCTTTCTTT
NA | NA | TRBJ2-5 | TRBV4-1 | CASSQGRSGWEETQYF | TGCGCCAGCAGCCAAGGTCGATCAGGTTGGGAAGAGACCCAGTACTTC
many | NA | TRBJ2-7 | TRBV6-6 | CASSYGDSYEQYF | TGTGCCAGCAGTTACGGGGACTCCTACGAGCAGTACTTC
many | NA | TRBJ1-5 | TRBV6-1 | CASSPRGTGNQPQHF | TGTGCCAGCAGCCCCAGGGGTACCGGCAATCAGCCCCAGCATTTT
few | NA | TRBJ1-6 | TRBV20-1 | CSAREGVYNSPLHF | TGCAGTGCTCGGGAGGGGGTCTATAATTCACCCCTCCACTTT
few | NA | TRBJ2-7 | TRBV27 | CASSPDGLYSYEQYF | TGTGCCAGCAGCCCGGACGGACTGTACTCCTACGAGCAGTACTTC
few | NA | TRBJ2-5 | TRBV2 | CASTRKRLEETQYF | TGTGCCAGCACGAGGAAGAGGTTGGAAGAGACCCAGTACTTC
few | NA | TRBJ2-4 | TRBV7-9 | CASSLGGAKNIQYF | TGTGCCAGCAGCTTAGGGGGAGCCAAAAACATTCAGTACTTC
few | TRBD2 | TRBJ2-3 | TRBV29-1 | CSVAGTSGRGHTDTQYF | TGCAGCGTAGCCGGGACTAGCGGGAGAGGGCACACAGATACGCAGTATTTT
NA | TRBD1 | TRBJ2-1 | TRBV28 | CASSLWRDRVTEQFF | TGTGCCAGCAGTTTATGGCGGGACAGGGTAACCGAGCAGTTCTTC
NA | NA | TRBJ1-4 | TRBV7-9 | CASSPRDVGRFEKLFF | TGTGCCAGCAGCCCCCGGGACGTCGGGCGGTTTGAAAAACTGTTTTTT
few | NA | TRBJ1-1 | TRBV10-3 | CAISDNRVGNTEAFF | TGTGCCATCAGTGATAACAGGGTAGGGAACACTGAAGCTTTCTTT
NA | NA | TRBJ2-7 | TRBV28 | CASSLPGAFTYEQYF | TGTGCCAGCAGTTTGCCGGGGGCGTTCACCTACGAGCAGTACTTC
few | TRBD1 | TRBJ2-1 | TRBV19 | CASSIGGGRFF | TGTGCCAGTAGTATAGGAGGGGGCCGTTTCTTC
many | NA | TRBJ2-2 | TRBV4-3 | CASSPHTGELFF | TGCGCCAGCAGCCCGCACACCGGGGAGCTGTTTTTT